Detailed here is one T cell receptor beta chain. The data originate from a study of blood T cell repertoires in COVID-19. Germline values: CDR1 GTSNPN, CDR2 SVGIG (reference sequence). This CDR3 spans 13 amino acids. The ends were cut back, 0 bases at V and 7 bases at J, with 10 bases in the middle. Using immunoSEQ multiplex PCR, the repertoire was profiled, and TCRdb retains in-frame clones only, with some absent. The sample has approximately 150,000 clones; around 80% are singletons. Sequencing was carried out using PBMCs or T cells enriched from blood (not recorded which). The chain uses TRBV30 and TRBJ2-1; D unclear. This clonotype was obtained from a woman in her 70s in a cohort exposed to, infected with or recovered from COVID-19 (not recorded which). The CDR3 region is CAWSVLPVNEQFF. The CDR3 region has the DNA TGTGCCTGGAGTGTACTCCCGGTGAATGAGCAGTTCTTC.